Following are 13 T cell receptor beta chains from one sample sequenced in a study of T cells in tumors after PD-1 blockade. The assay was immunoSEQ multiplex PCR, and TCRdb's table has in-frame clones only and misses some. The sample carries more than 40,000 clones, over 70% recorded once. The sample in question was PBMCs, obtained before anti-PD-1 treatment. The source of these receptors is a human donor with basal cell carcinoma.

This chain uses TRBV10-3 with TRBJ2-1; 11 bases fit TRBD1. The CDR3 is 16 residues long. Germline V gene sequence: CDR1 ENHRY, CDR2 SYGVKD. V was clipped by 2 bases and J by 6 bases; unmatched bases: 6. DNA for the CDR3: TGTGCCATCAGTGAGGAAGGGGGACAGGGGGGCAATGAGCAGTTCTTC. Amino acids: CAISEEGGQGGNEQFF.

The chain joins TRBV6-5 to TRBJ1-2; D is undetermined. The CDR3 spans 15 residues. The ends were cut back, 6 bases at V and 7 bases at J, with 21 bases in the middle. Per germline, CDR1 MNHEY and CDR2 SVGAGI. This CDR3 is CASSPLGVQSRGYTF. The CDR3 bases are TGTGCCAGCAGCCCCCTCGGGGTCCAATCCCGTGGCTACACCTTC.

CDR3 loop: CASSFGRAETQYF. DNA of the CDR3: TGTGCCAGCAGCTTCGGACGGGCAGAGACCCAGTACTTC. The gene calls are TRBV5-4 and TRBJ2-5, with D uncertain. Germline values: CDR1 SGHNT, CDR2 YYREEE (reference sequence). Trimming pared 2 bases from V and 4 bases from J, leaving 9 bases between. The CDR3 has 13 amino acids.

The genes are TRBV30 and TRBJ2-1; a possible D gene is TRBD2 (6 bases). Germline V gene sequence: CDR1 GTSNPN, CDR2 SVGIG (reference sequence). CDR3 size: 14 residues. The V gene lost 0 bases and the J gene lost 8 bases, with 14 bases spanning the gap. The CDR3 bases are TGTGCCTGGAGTGTAGGGACTCCGCCGCATGAGCAGTTCTTC. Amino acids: CAWSVGTPPHEQFF.

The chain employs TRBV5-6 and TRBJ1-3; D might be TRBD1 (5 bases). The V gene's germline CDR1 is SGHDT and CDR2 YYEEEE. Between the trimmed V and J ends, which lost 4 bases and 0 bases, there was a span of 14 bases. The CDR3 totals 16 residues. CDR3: CASSPRVDLSGNTIYF. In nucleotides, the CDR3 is TGTGCCAGCAGCCCCAGGGTGGATCTCTCTGGAAACACCATATATTTT.

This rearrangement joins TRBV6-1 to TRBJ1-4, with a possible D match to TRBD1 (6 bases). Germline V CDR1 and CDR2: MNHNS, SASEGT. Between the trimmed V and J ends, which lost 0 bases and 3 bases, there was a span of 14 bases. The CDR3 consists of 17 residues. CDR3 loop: CASSEARTGAANEKLFF. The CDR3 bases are TGTGCCAGCAGTGAAGCCCGGACGGGGGCGGCTAATGAAAAACTGTTTTTT.

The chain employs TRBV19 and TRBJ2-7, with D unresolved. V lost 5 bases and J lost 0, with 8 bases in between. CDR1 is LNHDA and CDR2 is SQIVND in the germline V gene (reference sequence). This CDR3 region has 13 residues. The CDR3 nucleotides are TGTGCCAGTAGTCCCGGCAGCTCCTACGAGCAGTACTTC. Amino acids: CASSPGSSYEQYF.

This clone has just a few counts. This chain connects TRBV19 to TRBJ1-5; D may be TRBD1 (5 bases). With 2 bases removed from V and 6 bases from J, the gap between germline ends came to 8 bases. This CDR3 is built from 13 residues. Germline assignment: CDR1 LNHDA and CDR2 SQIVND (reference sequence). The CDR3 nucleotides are TGTGCCAGTAGTATATTGCAGGGTCAGCCCCAGCATTTT. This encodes CASSILQGQPQHF.

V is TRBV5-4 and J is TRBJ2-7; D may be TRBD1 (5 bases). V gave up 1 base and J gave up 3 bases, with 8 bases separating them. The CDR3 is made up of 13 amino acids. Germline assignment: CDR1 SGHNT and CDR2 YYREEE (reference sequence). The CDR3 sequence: CASSLSGNYEQYF. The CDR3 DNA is TGTGCCAGCAGCTTGTCAGGGAACTACGAGCAGTACTTC.

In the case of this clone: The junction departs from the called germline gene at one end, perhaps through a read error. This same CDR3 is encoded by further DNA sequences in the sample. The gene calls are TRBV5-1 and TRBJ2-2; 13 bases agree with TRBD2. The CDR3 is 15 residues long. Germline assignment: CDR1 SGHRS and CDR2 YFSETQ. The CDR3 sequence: CASSWTSGGTGELFF. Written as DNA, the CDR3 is TGCGCCAGTAGCTGGACTAGCGGGGGCACCGGGGAGCTGTTTTTT.

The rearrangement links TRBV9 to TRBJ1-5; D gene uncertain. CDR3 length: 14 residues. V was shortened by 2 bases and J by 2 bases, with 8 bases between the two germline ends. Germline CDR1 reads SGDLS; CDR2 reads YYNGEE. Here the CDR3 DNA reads TGTGCCAGCAGCGTTGGTGGGGGCAATCAGCCCCAGCATTTT. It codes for CASSVGGGNQPQHF.

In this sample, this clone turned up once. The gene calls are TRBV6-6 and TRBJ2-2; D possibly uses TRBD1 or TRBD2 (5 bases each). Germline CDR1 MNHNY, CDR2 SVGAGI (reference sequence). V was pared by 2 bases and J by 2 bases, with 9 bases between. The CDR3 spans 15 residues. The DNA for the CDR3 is TGTGCCAGCAGTTACGGGACCACCAACACCGGGGAGCTGTTTTTT. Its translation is CASSYGTTNTGELFF.

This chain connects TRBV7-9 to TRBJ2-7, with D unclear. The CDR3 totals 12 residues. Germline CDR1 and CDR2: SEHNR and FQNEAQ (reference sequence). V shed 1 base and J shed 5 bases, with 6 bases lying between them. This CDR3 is CASSLETHEQYF. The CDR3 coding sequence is TGTGCCAGCAGCTTAGAGACCCACGAGCAGTACTTC.